The 18 T cell receptor beta chains given below trace back to one sample, sequenced in a study of cytomegalovirus exposure and HLA in healthy donors. PCR primers comprised 60 Vbeta and 13 Jbeta primers. The method was immunoSEQ multiplex PCR; TCRdb's version includes in-frame clones alone and lacks a portion of them. The sample includes about 200,000 clones, approximately 85% of them seen just once. The source material was PBMCs. The receptors shown here come from a woman in her 50s in good health and CMV-seronegative.

The J gene is TRBJ1-3, the V gene TRBV28; 8 positions match TRBD1. Germline assignment: CDR1 MDHEN and CDR2 SYDVKM. CDR3 length: 16 residues. After removal of 9 bases from V and 0 bases from J, the junction contained 10 bases not matched to a gene. The CDR3 DNA reads as TGTGCCAGTCGTGGACAGGGCACTGACTCTGGAAACACCATATATTTT. Encoded protein: CASRGQGTDSGNTIYF. The variable domain in full, with the rest retrieved from reference TRBV28 and TRBJ1-3, is DVKVTQSSRYLVKRTGEKVFLECVQDMDHENMFWYRQDPGLGLRLIYFSYDVKMKEKGDIPEGYSVSREKKERFSLILESASTNQTSMYLCASRGQGTDSGNTIYFGEGSWLTVV.

The chain uses TRBV7-2 and TRBJ2-7; D possibly corresponds to TRBD2 (6 bases). With 3 bases removed from V and 2 bases from J, the gap between germline ends came to 14 bases. The CDR3 covers 15 residues. CDR1 and CDR2 (germline): SGHTA, FQGNSA. The CDR3 loop is CASSFGLSGTYEQYF. CDR3 coding DNA: TGTGCCAGCAGCTTTGGACTATCGGGGACCTACGAGCAGTACTTC.

The rearrangement joins TRBV5-1 to TRBJ2-3; possibly TRBD1 for D (5 bases). The CDR3 is 16 amino acids. The V and J ends lost 1 base and 2 bases respectively, with 14 bases between them. Germline values: CDR1 SGHRS, CDR2 YFSETQ. This CDR3 reads CASSLTGTLTTDTQYF. CDR3 DNA sequence: TGCGCCAGCAGCTTGACAGGAACCCTGACCACAGATACGCAGTATTTT.

The chain employs TRBV4-2 and TRBJ2-3; 11 bases fit TRBD2. V lost 4 bases and J lost 8; bases outside the gene matches: 2. Germline V gene lookup returns CDR1 LGHNA and CDR2 YNFKEQ. CDR3 length: 13 residues. CDR3 DNA sequence: TGTGCCAGCAGCCTGGGGACTAGCGGTACGCAGTATTTT. Translated: CASSLGTSGTQYF.

The chain couples TRBV5-6 to TRBJ2-7; 10 positions match TRBD1. The length of the CDR3 is 15 residues. Germline CDR1 is SGHDT and CDR2 is YYEEEE. Trimming took 2 bases from V and 6 from J; bases not matched to a gene: 8. The CDR3 here is CASSLSGTGVSEQYF. The CDR3, as DNA: TGTGCCAGCAGCTTAAGCGGGACAGGGGTTTCCGAGCAGTACTTC. The complete variable domain, with remaining parts taken from reference TRBV5-6 and TRBJ2-7, reads DAGVTQSPTHLIKTRGQQVTLRCSPKSGHDTVSWYQQALGQGPQFIFQYYEEEERQRGNFPDRFSGHQFPNYSSELNVNALLLGDSALYLCASSLSGTGVSEQYFGPGTRLTVT.

This clone was counted between two and nine times. The genes are TRBV6-1 and TRBJ1-2; D unclear. Per the germline V gene, CDR1 is MNHNS and CDR2 is SASEGT. V was trimmed by 1 base and J by 8 bases, leaving 11 bases between them. The CDR3 spans 13 residues. CDR3 region: CASSEVGRRGYTF. The CDR3 bases are TGTGCCAGCAGTGAAGTGGGGAGGAGAGGCTACACCTTC.

This sequence joins TRBV13 and TRBJ2-3; 16 nucleotides align to TRBD2. CDR1 and CDR2 from the germline V gene are PRHDT and FYEKMQ (reference sequence). The CDR3 runs 19 residues. With V trimmed by 5 bases and J by 4 bases, 12 bases remained unmatched. The CDR3 here is CASSRRPGLAGGGSDTQYF. CDR3 bases: TGTGCCAGCAGCCGCCGACCGGGACTAGCGGGAGGGGGCTCAGATACGCAGTATTTT.

The J gene is TRBJ2-1, the V gene TRBV18; 8 bases are a match to TRBD2. The CDR3 consists of 21 residues. After removal of 1 base from V and 1 base from J, the junction contained 18 bases not matched to a gene. In germline, CDR1 is KGHSH, CDR2 LQKENI. DNA of the CDR3: TGTGCCAGCTCACCACTCGCGGGACTAGAAAGACATGGAGGATCCTACAATGAGCAGTTCTTC. Amino acid sequence: CASSPLAGLERHGGSYNEQFF.

This chain links TRBV5-4 with TRBJ2-1; TRBD2 is a possible D gene (6 bases). CDR1 and CDR2 (germline): SGHNT, YYREEE (reference sequence). Trimming shortened V by 0 bases and J by 1 base, and 11 bases separated the two germline ends. The CDR3 contains 16 residues. CDR3 in DNA: TGTGCCAGCAGCTTGGGGGGGGTCGGGTCCTACAATGAGCAGTTCTTC. It specifies CASSLGGVGSYNEQFF.

The genes are TRBV27 and TRBJ1-5; 11 nucleotides line up with TRBD1. Germline V lookup: CDR1 MNHEY, CDR2 SMNVEV (reference sequence). Trimming cost V 4 bases and J 5 bases; bases outside gene matches: 4. The CDR3 sequence is 15 residues long. CDR3 in DNA: TGTGCCAGCAGTTCCGGACAGGGGGCCGATCAGCCCCAGCATTTT. Its protein product is CASSSGQGADQPQHF.

The rearrangement joins TRBV28 to TRBJ2-1; TRBD1 might be the D (5 bases). V gave up 2 bases and J gave up 11 bases, with 16 bases separating them. Germline loops: CDR1 MDHEN, CDR2 SYDVKM. CDR3 size: 14 residues. CDR3 nucleotide sequence: TGTGCCAGCAGTTTACCTACCAAGGGGCGGAAGCAGTTCTTC. As protein: CASSLPTKGRKQFF.

The rearrangement uses TRBV13 and TRBJ2-3; no clear D gene. This CDR3 has 12 residues. V shed 3 bases and J shed 4 bases, with 5 bases lying between them. Per germline, CDR1 PRHDT and CDR2 FYEKMQ (reference sequence). The CDR3 here is CASSFIADTQYF. The CDR3 nucleotides read TGTGCCAGCAGCTTCATAGCAGATACGCAGTATTTT.

This chain connects TRBV7-8 to TRBJ2-7; 8 bases match TRBD1. The CDR3 runs to 16 residues. After removal of 4 bases from V and 1 base from J, the junction contained 9 bases not matched to a gene. The germline gives CDR1 SGHVS, CDR2 FQNEAQ. CDR3 residues: CASSSREGTGSYEQYF. The DNA for the CDR3 is TGTGCCAGCAGCTCTAGGGAAGGGACAGGATCCTACGAGCAGTACTTC.

CDR3 sequence: CASMRGREEQFF. The CDR3 DNA follows: TGTGCCAGCATGAGAGGGAGGGAAGAGCAGTTCTTC. J is TRBJ2-1 and V is TRBV2; TRBD2 matches at 7 bases. In germline, CDR1 is SNHLY, CDR2 FYNNEI. The CDR3 is 12 residues long. V gave up 7 bases and J gave up 10 bases; unmatched junction bases: 7. Full variable domain (rest looked up from reference TRBV2 and TRBJ2-1): EPEVTQTPSHQVTQMGQEVILRCVPISNHLYFYWYRQILGQKVEFLVSFYNNEISEKSEIFDDQFSVERPDGSNFTLKIRSTKLEDSAMYFCASMRGREEQFFGPGTRLTVL.

As regards this clone: The junction does not match germline at one end; this may be a read error. The gene calls are TRBV11-1 and TRBJ2-1; TRBD2 might be the D (5 bases). CDR1 is SGHAT and CDR2 is FQDESV in the germline V gene (reference sequence). This CDR3 region has 18 residues. The CDR3 reads CASSLATTYPSSYNEQFF. The DNA for the CDR3 is TGTGCCAGCAGCCTAGCTACTACGTACCCGAGCTCCTACAATGAGCAGTTCTTC.

The chain recombines TRBV4-1 with TRBJ1-6, with TRBD1 matching 10 bases. This CDR3 is built from 16 residues. CDR1 is MGHRA and CDR2 is YSYEKL in the germline V gene. V lost 1 base and J lost 14; bases outside the gene matches: 11. The DNA for the CDR3 is TGCGCCAGCAGCCAAGCGATTGGGACAGGGGTAACGGCCCTCCACTTT. Translation gives CASSQAIGTGVTALHF.

The rearrangement uses TRBV4-3 and TRBJ1-5; D remains ambiguous. The CDR3 sequence is 16 residues long. Germline V lookup: CDR1 LGHNA, CDR2 YSLEER. V dropped 4 bases and J dropped 0 bases, with 13 bases sitting between them. In DNA form, the CDR3 reads TGCGCCAGCAGCCGACGAGTGGGAGATAGCAATCAGCCCCAGCATTTT. Translation: CASSRRVGDSNQPQHF.

The V call is TRBV11-2, the J call TRBJ2-7, with 9 bases identical to TRBD2. CDR1 is SGHAT and CDR2 is FQNNGV in the germline V gene. Trimming cost V 5 bases and J 2 bases; bases outside gene matches: 4. The length of the CDR3 is 14 residues. The CDR3: CASSVVAGAYEQYF. The CDR3 nucleotides read TGTGCCAGCAGCGTCGTAGCGGGAGCCTACGAGCAGTACTTC.